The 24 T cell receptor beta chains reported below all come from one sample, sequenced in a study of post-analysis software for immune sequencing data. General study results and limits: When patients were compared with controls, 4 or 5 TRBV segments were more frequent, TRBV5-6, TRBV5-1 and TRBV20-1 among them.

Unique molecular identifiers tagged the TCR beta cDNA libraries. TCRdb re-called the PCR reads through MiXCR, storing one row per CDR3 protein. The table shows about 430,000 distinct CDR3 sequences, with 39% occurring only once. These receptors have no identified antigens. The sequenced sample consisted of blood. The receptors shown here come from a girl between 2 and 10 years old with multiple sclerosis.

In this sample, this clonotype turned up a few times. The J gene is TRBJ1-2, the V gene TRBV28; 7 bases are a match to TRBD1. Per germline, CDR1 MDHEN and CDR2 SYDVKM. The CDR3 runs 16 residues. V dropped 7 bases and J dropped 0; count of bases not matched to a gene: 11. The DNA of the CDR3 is TGTGCCAGCAACTCAGGGGGGGACATATCTAACTATGGCTACACCTTC. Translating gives CASNSGGDISNYGYTF.

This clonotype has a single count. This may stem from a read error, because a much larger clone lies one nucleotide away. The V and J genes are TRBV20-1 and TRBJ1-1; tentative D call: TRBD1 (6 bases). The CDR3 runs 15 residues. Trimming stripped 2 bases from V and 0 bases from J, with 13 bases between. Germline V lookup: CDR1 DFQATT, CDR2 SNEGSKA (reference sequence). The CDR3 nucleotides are TGCAGTGCTAGACAGGGACACCTGATGAACACTGAAGCTTTCTTT. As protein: CSARQGHLMNTEAFF.

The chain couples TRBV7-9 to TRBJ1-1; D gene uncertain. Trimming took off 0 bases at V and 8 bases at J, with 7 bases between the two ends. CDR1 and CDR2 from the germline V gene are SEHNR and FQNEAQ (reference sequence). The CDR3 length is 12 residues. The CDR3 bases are TGTGCCAGCAGCTTAGCGTTAAAGGAAGCTTTCTTT. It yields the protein CASSLALKEAFF.

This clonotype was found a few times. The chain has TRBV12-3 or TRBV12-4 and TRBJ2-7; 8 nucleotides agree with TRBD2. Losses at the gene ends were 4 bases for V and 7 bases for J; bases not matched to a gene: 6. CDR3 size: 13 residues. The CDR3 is CASSSAGVAEQYF. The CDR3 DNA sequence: TGTGCCAGCAGTTCAGCGGGAGTGGCAGAGCAGTACTTC.

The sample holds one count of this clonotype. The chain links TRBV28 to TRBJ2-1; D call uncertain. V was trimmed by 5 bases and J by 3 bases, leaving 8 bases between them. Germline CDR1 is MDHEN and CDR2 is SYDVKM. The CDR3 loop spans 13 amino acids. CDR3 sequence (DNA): TGTGCCAGCAGTGGCGTCCGCTACAATGAGCAGTTCTTC. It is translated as CASSGVRYNEQFF.

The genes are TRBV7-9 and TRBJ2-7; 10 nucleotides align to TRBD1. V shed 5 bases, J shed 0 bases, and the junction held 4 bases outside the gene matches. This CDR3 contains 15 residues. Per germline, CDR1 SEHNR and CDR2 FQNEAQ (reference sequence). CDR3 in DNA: TGTGCCAGCAGCCCCGACAGGGGGCTCTCCTACGAGCAGTACTTC. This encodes CASSPDRGLSYEQYF.

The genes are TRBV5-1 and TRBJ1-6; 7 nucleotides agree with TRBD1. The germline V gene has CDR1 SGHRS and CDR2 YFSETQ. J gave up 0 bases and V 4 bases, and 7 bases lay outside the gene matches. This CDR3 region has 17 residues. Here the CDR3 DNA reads TGCGCCAGCAGCGTCCAGGGGGGTAGCTCCTATAATTCACCCCTCCACTTT. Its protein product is CASSVQGGSSYNSPLHF. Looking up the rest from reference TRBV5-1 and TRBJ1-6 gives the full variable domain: KAGVTQTPRYLIKTRGQQVTLSCSPISGHRSVSWYQQTPGQGLQFLFEYFSETQRNKGNFPGRFSGRQFSNSRSEMNVSTLELGDSALYLCASSVQGGSSYNSPLHFGNGTRLTVT.

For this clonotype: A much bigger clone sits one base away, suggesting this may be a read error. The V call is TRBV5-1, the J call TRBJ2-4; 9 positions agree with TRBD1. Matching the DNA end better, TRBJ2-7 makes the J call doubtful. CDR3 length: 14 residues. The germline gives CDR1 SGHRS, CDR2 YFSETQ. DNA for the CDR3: TGCGCCAGCAGCCCACGGACAGGGGACCACGAGCAGTACTTC. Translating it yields CASSPRTGDHEQYF.

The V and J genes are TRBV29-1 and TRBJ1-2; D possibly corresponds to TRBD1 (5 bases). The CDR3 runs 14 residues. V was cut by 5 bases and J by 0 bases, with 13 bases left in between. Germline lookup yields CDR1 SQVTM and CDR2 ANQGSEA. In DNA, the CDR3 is TGCAGCGTTTCTCAGGGAGCGGCTAACTATGGCTACACCTTC. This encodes CSVSQGAANYGYTF. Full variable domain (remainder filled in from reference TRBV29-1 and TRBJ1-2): SAVISQKPSRDICQRGTSLTIQCQVDSQVTMMFWYRQQPGQSLTLIATANQGSEATYESGFVIDKFPISRPNLTFSTLTVSNMSPEDSSIYLCSVSQGAANYGYTFGSGTRLTVV.

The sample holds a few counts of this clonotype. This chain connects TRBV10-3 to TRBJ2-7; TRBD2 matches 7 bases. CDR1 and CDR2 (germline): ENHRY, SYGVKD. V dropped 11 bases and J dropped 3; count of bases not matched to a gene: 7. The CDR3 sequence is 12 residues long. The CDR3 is CAAQAGDYEQYF. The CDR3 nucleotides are TGTGCCGCCCAGGCGGGAGACTACGAGCAGTACTTC.

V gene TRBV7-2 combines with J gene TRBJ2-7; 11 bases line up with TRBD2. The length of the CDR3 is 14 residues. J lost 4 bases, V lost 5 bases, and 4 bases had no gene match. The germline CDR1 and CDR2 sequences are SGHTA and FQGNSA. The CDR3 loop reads CASSQGLAVYEQYF. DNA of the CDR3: TGTGCCAGCAGCCAGGGACTAGCGGTTTACGAGCAGTACTTC.

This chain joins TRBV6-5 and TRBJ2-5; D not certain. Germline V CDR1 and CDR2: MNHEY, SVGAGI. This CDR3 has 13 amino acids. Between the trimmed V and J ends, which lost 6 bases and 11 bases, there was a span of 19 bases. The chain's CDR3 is CASSPSPYMEQYF. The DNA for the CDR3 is TGTGCCAGCAGCCCATCCCCCTACATGGAGCAGTACTTC.

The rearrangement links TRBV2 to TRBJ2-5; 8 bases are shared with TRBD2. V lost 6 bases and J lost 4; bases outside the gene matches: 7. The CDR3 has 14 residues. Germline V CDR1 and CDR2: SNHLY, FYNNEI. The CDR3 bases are TGTGCCAGCAGCTCCGGGGGGGACGTAGAGACCCAGTACTTC. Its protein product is CASSSGGDVETQYF.

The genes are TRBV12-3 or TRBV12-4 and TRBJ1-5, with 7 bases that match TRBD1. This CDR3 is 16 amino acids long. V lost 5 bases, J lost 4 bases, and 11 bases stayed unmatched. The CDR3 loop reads CASSPQGHRGNQPQHF. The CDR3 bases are TGTGCCAGCAGTCCGCAAGGGCACAGGGGAAATCAGCCCCAGCATTTT.

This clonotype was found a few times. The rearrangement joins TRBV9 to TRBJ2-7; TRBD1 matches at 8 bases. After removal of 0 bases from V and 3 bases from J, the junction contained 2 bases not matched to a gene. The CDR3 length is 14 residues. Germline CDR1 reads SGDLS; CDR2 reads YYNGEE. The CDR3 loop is CASSVEGQGYEQYF. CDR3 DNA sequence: TGTGCCAGCAGCGTAGAAGGACAGGGCTACGAGCAGTACTTC. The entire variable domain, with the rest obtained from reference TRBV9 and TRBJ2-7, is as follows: DSGVTQTPKHLITATGQRVTLRCSPRSGDLSVYWYQQSLDQGLQFLIQYYNGEERAKGNILERFSAQQFPDLHSELNLSSLELGDSALYFCASSVEGQGYEQYFGPGTRLTVT.

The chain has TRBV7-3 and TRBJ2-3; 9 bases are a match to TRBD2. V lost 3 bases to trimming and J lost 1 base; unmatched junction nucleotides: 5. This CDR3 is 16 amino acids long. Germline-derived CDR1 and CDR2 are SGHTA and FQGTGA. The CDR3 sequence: CASSLQAGGRTDTQYF. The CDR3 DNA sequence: TGTGCCAGCAGCTTGCAAGCGGGGGGTCGCACAGATACGCAGTATTTT.

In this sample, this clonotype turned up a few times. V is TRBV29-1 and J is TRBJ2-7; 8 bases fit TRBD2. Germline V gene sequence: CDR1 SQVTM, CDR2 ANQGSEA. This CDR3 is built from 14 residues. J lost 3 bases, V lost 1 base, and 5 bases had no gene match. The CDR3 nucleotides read TGCAGCGTTGAAGTCGTCCGGGAGGGCTACGAGCAGTACTTC. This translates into CSVEVVREGYEQYF.

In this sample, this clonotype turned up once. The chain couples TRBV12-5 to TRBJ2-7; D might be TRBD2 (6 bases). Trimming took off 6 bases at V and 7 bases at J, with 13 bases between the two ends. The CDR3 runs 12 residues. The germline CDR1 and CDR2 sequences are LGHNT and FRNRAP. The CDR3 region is CASGGVREEQYF. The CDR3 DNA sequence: TGTGCTAGTGGAGGCGTGCGGGAAGAGCAGTACTTC.

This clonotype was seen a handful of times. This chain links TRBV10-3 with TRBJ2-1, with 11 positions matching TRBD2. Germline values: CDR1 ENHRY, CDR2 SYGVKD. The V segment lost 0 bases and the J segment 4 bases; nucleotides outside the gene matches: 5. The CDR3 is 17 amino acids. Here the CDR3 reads CAISESVGLADYNEQFF. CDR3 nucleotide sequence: TGTGCCATCAGTGAGTCAGTGGGACTAGCGGATTACAATGAGCAGTTCTTC.

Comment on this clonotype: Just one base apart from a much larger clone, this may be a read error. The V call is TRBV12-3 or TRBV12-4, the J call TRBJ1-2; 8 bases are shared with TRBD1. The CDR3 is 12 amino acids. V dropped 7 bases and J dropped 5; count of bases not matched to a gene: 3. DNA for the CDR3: TGTGCCAGCAAGAGACAGGGGTATGGCTACACCTTC. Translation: CASKRQGYGYTF.

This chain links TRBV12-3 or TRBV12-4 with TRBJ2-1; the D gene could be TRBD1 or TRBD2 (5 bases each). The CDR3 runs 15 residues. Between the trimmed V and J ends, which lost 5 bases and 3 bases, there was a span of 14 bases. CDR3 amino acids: CASSDTGRLYNEQFF. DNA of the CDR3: TGTGCCAGCAGTGATACGGGACGGCTCTACAATGAGCAGTTCTTC.

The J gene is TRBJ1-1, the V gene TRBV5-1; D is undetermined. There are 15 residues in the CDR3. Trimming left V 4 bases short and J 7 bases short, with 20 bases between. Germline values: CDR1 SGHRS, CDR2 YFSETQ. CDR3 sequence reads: CASSARPAGPYEAFF. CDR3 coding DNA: TGCGCCAGCAGCGCCAGGCCCGCCGGGCCCTATGAAGCTTTCTTT.

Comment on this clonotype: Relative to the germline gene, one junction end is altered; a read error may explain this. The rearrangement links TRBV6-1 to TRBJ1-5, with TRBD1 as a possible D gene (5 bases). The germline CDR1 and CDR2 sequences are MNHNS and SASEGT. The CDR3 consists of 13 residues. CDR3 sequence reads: CAGRVNSNQPQHF. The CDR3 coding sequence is TGTGCCGGCAGGGTTAACAGCAATCAGCCCCAGCATTTT.

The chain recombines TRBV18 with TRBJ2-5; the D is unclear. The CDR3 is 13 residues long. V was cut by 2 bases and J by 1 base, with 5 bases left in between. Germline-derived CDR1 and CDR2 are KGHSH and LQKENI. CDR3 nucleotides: TGTGCCAGCTCACCAACGGTCCAAGAGACCCAGTACTTC. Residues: CASSPTVQETQYF.